The 2 T cell receptor beta chains below all came from one sample that was sequenced in a study of T-cell memory formation after mild COVID-19. One entry per CDR3 protein results from TCRdb running MiXCR on the 5' RACE reads. The table shows 95,000 to 120,000 distinct CDR3 sequences, with approximately 21% occurring only once. Sequences were obtained from PBMCs or a T cell subset sorted from them (not recorded which). These receptors originate from a man aged 18 to 30 who had mild COVID-19 (a few samples of this study predate the infection). Cell type and time point are not known.

This clonotype was detected only a few times. V gene TRBV6-5 combines with J gene TRBJ2-5; 11 positions match TRBD1. CDR3 size: 16 residues. Germline values: CDR1 MNHEY, CDR2 SVGAGI. V shed 0 bases, J shed 5 bases, and the junction held 5 bases outside the gene matches. CDR3: CASSYSGTGGLETQYF. The DNA for the CDR3 is TGTGCCAGCAGTTACTCGGGGACAGGGGGTTTGGAGACCCAGTACTTC.

This clonotype was picked up a small number of times. The rearrangement links TRBV5-6 to TRBJ2-2; TRBD2 might be the D (5 bases). Per germline, CDR1 SGHDT and CDR2 YYEEEE. Trimming took 2 bases from V and 3 from J, leaving 23 bases between them. The CDR3 is 19 amino acids. The CDR3 is CASSFFPRTEDFYTGELFF. As DNA, the CDR3 is TGTGCCAGCAGCTTCTTTCCCCGGACGGAGGACTTTTACACCGGGGAGCTGTTTTTT.